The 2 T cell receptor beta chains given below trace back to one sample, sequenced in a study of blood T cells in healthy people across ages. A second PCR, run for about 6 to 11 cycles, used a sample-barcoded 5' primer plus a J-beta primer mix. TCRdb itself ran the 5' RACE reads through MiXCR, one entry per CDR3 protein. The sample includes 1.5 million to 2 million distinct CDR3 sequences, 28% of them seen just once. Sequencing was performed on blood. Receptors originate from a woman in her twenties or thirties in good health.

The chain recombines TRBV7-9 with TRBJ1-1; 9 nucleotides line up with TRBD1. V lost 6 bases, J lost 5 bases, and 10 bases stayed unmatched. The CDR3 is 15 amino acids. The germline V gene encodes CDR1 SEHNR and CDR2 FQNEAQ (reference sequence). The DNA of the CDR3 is TGTGCCAGCAGTTCCTGGGACAGGGCGGTTACTGAAGCTTTCTTT. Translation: CASSSWDRAVTEAFF. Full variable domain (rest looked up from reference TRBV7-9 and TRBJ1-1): DTGVSQNPRHKITKRGQNVTFRCDPISEHNRLYWYRQTLGQGPEFLTYFQNEAQLEKSRLLSDRFSAERPKGSFSTLEIQRTEQGDSAMYLCASSSWDRAVTEAFFGQGTRLTVV.

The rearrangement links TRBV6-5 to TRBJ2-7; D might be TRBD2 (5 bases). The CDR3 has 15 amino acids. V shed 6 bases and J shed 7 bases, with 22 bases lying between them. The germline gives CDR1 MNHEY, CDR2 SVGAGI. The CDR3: CASRSLSGNAREQYF. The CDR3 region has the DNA TGTGCCAGCAGGTCCCTTTCCGGGAACGCGAGGGAGCAGTACTTC.